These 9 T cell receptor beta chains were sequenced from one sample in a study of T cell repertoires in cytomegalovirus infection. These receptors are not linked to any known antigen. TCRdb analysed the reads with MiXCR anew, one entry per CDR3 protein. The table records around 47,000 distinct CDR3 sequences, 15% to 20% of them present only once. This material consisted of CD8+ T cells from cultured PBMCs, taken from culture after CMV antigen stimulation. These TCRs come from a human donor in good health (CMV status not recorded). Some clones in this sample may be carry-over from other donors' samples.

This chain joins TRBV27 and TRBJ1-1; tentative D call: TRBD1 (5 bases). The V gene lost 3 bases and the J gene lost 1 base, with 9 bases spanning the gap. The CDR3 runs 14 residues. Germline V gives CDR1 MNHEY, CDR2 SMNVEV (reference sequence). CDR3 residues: CASSFSDTNTEAFF. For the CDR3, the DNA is TGTGCCAGCAGTTTCTCGGACACGAACACTGAAGCTTTCTTT.

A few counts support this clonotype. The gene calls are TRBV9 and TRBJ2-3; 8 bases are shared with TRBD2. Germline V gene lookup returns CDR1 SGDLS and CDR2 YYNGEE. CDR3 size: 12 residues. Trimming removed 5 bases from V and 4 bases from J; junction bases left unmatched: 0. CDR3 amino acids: CASRGLADTQYF. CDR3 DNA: TGTGCCAGCAGGGGACTAGCAGATACGCAGTATTTT.

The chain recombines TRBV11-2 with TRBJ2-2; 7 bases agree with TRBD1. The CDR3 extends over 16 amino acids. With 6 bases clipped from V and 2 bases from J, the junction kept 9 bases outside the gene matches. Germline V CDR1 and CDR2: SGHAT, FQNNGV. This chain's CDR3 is CASRPRGGFNTGELFF. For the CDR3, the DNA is TGTGCCAGCAGGCCCCGAGGGGGCTTCAACACCGGGGAGCTGTTTTTT.

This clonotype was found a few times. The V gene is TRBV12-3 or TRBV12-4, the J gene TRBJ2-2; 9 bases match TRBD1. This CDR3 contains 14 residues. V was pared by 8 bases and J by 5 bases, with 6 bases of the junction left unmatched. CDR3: CASWGGQGTGELFF. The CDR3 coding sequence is TGTGCCAGCTGGGGTGGACAGGGGACCGGGGAGCTGTTTTTT.

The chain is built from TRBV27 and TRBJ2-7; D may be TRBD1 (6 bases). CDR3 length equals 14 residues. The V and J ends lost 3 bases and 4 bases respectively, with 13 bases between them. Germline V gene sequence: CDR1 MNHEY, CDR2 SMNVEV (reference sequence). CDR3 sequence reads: CASSFRTVEYEQYF. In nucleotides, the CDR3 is TGTGCCAGCAGTTTTCGGACAGTAGAATACGAGCAGTACTTC.

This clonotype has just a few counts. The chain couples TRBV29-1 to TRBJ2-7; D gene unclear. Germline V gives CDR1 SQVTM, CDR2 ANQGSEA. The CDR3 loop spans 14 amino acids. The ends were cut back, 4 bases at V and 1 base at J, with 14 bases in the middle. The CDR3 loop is CSVVGPYGSYEQYF. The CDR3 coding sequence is TGCAGCGTTGTAGGACCCTATGGGTCCTACGAGCAGTACTTC.

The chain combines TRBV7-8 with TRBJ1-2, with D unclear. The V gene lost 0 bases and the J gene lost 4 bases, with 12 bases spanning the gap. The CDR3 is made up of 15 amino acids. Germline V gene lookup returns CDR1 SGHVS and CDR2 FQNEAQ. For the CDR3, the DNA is TGTGCCAGCAGCTTAGCGTCGGAACTTGGCTATGGCTACACCTTC. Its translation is CASSLASELGYGYTF.

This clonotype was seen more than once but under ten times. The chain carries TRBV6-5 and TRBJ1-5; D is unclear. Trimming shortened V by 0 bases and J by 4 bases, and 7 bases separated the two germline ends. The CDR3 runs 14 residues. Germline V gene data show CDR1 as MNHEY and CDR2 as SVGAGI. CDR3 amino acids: CASSYSPGNQPQHF. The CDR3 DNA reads TGTGCCAGCAGTTACTCTCCGGGAAATCAGCCCCAGCATTTT.

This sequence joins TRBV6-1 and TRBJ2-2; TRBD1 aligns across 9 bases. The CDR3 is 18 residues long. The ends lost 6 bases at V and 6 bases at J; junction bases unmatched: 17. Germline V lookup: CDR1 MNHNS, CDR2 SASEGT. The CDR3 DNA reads TGTGCCAGCAGCCAAGGACAGGGGCTAGGGGTTTCAGCCGGGGAGCTGTTTTTT. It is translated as CASSQGQGLGVSAGELFF.